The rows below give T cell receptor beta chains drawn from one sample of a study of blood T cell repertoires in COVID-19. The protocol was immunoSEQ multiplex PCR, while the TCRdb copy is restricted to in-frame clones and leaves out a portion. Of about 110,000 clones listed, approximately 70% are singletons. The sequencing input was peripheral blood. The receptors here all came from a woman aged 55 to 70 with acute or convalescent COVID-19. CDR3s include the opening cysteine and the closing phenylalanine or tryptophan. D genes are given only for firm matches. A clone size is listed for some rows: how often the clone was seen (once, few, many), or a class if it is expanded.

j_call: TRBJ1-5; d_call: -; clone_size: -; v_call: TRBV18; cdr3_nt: TGTGCCAGCTCACCACGGCAGATTAGCAATCAGCCCCAGCATTTT; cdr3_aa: CASSPRQISNQPQHF
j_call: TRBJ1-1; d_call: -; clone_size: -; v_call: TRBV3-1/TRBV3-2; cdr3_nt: TGTGCCAGCAGCCAAAAGGGCGGGGGACGGACTGAAGCTTTCTTT; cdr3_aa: CASSQKGGGRTEAFF
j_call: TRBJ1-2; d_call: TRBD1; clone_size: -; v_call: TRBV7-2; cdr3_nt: TGTGCCAGCAGCTTAGACGAGGGGGCGCGTGGCTACACCTTC; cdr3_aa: CASSLDEGARGYTF
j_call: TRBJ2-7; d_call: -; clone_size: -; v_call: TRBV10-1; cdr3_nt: TGCGCCAGCAGCAAGAGACGGAGTTCCTACGAGCAGTACTTC; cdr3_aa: CASSKRRSSYEQYF
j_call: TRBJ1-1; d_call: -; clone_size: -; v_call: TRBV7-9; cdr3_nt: TGTGCCAGCAGCCCGGGGAGGTGGGACCCTGAAGCTTTCTTT; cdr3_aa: CASSPGRWDPEAFF
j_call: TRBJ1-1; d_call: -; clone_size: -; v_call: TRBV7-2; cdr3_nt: TGTGCCAGCAGCCTAGGGAGCTCGAACACTGAAGCTTTCTTT; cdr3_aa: CASSLGSSNTEAFF
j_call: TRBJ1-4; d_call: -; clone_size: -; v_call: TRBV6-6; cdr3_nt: TGTGCCAGCAGTTACTCCGGAGACCAGGGAGAAAAACTGTTTTTT; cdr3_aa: CASSYSGDQGEKLFF
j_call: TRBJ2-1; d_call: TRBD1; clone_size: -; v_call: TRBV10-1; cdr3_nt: TGCGCCAGCAGTCTGGACAGGGCAGGTGAGCAGTTCTTC; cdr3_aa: CASSLDRAGEQFF
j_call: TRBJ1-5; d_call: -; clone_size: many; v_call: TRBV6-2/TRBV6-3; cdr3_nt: TGTGCCAGCAGTTACTCCACAGGGAAACAGCCCCAGCATTTT; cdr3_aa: CASSYSTGKQPQHF
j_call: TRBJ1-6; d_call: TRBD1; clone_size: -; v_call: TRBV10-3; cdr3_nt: TGTGCCATCATGGGACAGTTAAATTCACCCCTCCACTTT; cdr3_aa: CAIMGQLNSPLHF
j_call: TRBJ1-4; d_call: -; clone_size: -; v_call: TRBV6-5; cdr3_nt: TGTGCCAGCAGTTGGGAGGGAAGGGGAAAACTGTTTTTT; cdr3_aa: CASSWEGRGKLFF
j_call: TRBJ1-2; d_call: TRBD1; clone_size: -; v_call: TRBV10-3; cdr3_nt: TGTGCCATCAAGGGGGCTGCTCTCAGCTATGGCTACACCTTC; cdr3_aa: CAIKGAALSYGYTF
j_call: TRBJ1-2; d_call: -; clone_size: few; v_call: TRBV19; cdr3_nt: TGTGCCAGTAGTCCAGGCGGGGGCCCTAACTATGGCTACACCTTC; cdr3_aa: CASSPGGGPNYGYTF
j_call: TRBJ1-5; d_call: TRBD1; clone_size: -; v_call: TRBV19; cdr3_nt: TGTGCCAGTAGCTTAGGGACAGGCGTTAATCAGCCCCAGCATTTT; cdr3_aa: CASSLGTGVNQPQHF
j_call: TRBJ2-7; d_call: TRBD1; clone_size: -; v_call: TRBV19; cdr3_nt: TGTGCCAGTAGTATAGTCACAGGGGGCGAGCAGTACTTC; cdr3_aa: CASSIVTGGEQYF